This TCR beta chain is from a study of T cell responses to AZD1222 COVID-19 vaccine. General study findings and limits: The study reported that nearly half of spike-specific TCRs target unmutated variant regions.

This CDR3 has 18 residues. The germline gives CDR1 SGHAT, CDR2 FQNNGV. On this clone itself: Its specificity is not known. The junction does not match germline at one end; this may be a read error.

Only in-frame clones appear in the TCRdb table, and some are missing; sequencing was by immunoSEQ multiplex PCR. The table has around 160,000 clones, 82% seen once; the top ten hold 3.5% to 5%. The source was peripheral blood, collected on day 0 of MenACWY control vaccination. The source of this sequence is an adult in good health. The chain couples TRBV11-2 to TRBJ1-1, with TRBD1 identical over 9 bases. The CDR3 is CASGFLFGTGRRNTEAFF. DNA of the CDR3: TGTGCCAGCGGCTTCCTCTTCGGGACAGGGAGGCGGAACACTGAAGCTTTCTTT.